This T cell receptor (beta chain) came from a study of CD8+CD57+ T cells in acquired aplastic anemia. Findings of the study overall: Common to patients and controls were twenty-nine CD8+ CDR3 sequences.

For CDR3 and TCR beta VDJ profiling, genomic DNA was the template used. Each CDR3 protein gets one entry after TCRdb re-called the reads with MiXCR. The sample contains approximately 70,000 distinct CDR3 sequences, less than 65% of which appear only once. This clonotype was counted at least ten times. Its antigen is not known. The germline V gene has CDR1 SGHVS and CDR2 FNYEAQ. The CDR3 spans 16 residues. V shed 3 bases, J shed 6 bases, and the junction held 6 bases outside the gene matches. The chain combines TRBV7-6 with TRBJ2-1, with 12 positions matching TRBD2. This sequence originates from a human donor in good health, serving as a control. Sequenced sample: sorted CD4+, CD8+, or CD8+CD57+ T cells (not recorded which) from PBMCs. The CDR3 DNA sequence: TGTGCCAGCAGCTTTCTAGCGGGAGGGCCAGGCAATGAGCAGTTCTTC. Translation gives CASSFLAGGPGNEQFF.